This T cell receptor (beta chain) comes out of a study of T-cell memory formation after mild COVID-19. The CDR3 is 14 amino acids. From germline, CDR1 is SGHDN and CDR2 FVKESK. With 0 bases removed from V and 4 bases from J, the gap between germline ends came to 9 bases. TCRdb processed the 5' RACE reads anew with MiXCR; each CDR3 protein has one entry. Of about 350,000 distinct CDR3 sequences in the sample, approximately 27% were seen once. This receptor was identified in an adult woman who had mild COVID-19 (a few samples of this study predate the infection). Cell type and time point are not known. V usage is TRBV14 and J usage is TRBJ1-1; D unclear. The specimen was PBMCs or a T cell subset sorted from them (not recorded which). The DNA for the CDR3 is TGTGCCAGCAGCCAAGAGAGTTGGGGCACTGAAGCTTTCTTT. The encoded protein is CASSQESWGTEAFF.